Shown below are 10 T cell receptor beta chains from a single sample sequenced in a study of CD8 T cells in ankylosing spondylitis. One entry per CDR3 protein, called by TCRdb with MiXCR from the 5' RACE reads. The sample yields approximately 350,000 distinct CDR3 sequences, roughly 15% seen once. The sample consisted of blood, either unsorted or a sorted T cell fraction (not recorded which). The receptor source for this set is a male donor with ankylosing spondylitis or in good health (not recorded which).

This clonotype has just a few counts. J is TRBJ2-1 and V is TRBV18; TRBD2 matches at 10 bases. Germline assignment: CDR1 KGHSH and CDR2 LQKENI. CDR3 size: 13 residues. Germline trimming cut 3 bases from V and 7 bases from J; bases unmatched to any gene: 0. Here the CDR3 DNA reads TGTGCCAGCTCACCGGGACTAGCGAATGAGCAGTTCTTC. It codes for CASSPGLANEQFF. The full variable domain, with the rest looked up from reference TRBV18 and TRBJ2-1, is NAGVMQNPRHLVRRRGQEARLRCSPMKGHSHVYWYRQLPEEGLKFMVYLQKENIIDESGMPKERFSAEFPKEGPSILRIQQVVRGDSAAYFCASSPGLANEQFFGPGTRLTVL.

The sample holds a few counts of this clonotype. This rearrangement joins TRBV28 to TRBJ2-6, with 9 bases matching TRBD1. V dropped 4 bases and J dropped 4; count of bases not matched to a gene: 2. CDR1 is MDHEN, CDR2 SYDVKM, per germline. The CDR3 is made up of 15 amino acids. This chain's CDR3 is CASSWDRAGANVLTF. The DNA of the CDR3 is TGTGCCAGCAGTTGGGACAGGGCCGGGGCCAACGTCCTGACTTTC.

This clonotype showed up just a few times. The chain is built from TRBV6-2 or TRBV6-3 and TRBJ2-4; weak D call: TRBD1 (7 bases). From germline, CDR1 is MNHEY and CDR2 SVGEGT. The CDR3 runs 18 residues. Trimming left V 0 bases short and J 8 bases short, with 23 bases between. CDR3 region: CASSYSAEQGQRRDIQYF. The DNA of the CDR3 is TGTGCCAGCAGTTACTCGGCCGAACAGGGGCAGAGGAGGGACATTCAGTACTTC.

This clonotype has a handful of counts. The chain carries TRBV19 and TRBJ2-2, with 13 bases identical to TRBD2. This CDR3 has 16 residues. Germline CDR1 and CDR2: LNHDA and SQIVND (reference sequence). Trimming at V came to 6 bases and at J to 7 bases, leaving 8 bases not matched to a gene. CDR3 protein: CASRPGLAGSYGELFF. CDR3 nucleotide sequence: TGTGCCAGTAGGCCGGGACTAGCGGGATCTTACGGGGAGCTGTTTTTT.

This chain links TRBV12-3 or TRBV12-4 with TRBJ2-1; the match to TRBD2 covers 10 bases. The V segment lost 6 bases and the J segment 1 base; nucleotides outside the gene matches: 6. CDR3 length: 16 residues. This chain's CDR3 is CASRPQRGGSYNEQFF. In DNA form, the CDR3 reads TGTGCCAGCAGGCCCCAGCGGGGGGGATCCTACAATGAGCAGTTCTTC.

The chain carries TRBV6-6 and TRBJ2-1; D remains unclear. This CDR3 contains 11 residues. CDR1 is MNHNY, CDR2 SVGAGI, per germline (reference sequence). Between the trimmed V and J ends, which lost 6 bases and 7 bases, there was a span of 7 bases. The CDR3: CASRVANEQFF. CDR3 bases: TGTGCCAGCAGGGTCGCAAATGAGCAGTTCTTC.

This clonotype was seen a handful of times. V usage is TRBV12-3 or TRBV12-4 and J usage is TRBJ2-3, with 8 positions matching TRBD1. The V and J ends lost 6 bases and 3 bases, in that order; junction bases with no gene match: 14. This CDR3 contains 17 residues. The chain's CDR3 is CASSPAPGQGRTDTQYF. CDR3 in DNA: TGTGCCAGCAGCCCTGCCCCTGGACAGGGAAGGACAGATACGCAGTATTTT.

CDR3 in DNA: TGTGCCAGCAGTCAAGTTCCCTATGGCTACACCTTC. It codes for CASSQVPYGYTF. The chain recombines TRBV12-3 or TRBV12-4 with TRBJ1-2; unclear D gene. The CDR3 is 12 amino acids. The V end lost 5 bases, the J end lost 4 bases, and 8 bases lay between the germline ends.

J is TRBJ1-2 and V is TRBV5-1; no reliable D call. Germline-derived CDR1 and CDR2 are SGHRS and YFSETQ. V lost 5 bases and J lost 0, with 8 bases in between. This CDR3 has 13 amino acids. CDR3 DNA: TGCGCCAGCAGGGGTGCGGCTAACTATGGCTACACCTTC. It encodes CASRGAANYGYTF.

The J gene is TRBJ2-2, the V gene TRBV12-3 or TRBV12-4; D remains ambiguous. Trimming left V 0 bases short and J 9 bases short, with 14 bases between. The CDR3 extends over 15 amino acids. CDR3 in amino acids: CASSLAGPSVRELFF. The CDR3 region has the DNA TGTGCCAGCAGTTTAGCCGGTCCCTCTGTGCGGGAGCTGTTTTTT.